This is a list of T cell receptor beta chains from one sample in a study of control samples from healthy donors and cancer patients. TCRdb's copy holds only in-frame clones and misses some; the assay was immunoSEQ multiplex PCR. The sample shows fewer than 85,000 clones, approximately 90% of them seen only once. The sample comprised blood. These receptors came from a man between 45 and 60 years old in good health. Both conserved end residues are part of each CDR3. The order of the fields is clone size, D gene, V gene, J gene, CDR3 DNA, CDR3 protein. D genes are given only for firm matches. Clone size is given for some rows only: seen once, a few or many times, or a class if the clone is expanded.

-	-	TRBV10-3	TRBJ1-3	TGTGCCATCAGTCGGCAGGGAGGATCTGGAAACACCATATATTTT	CAISRQGGSGNTIYF
-	-	TRBV19	TRBJ1-3	TGTGCCAGTAGTAGCGGTCGGACTGGAAACACCATATATTTT	CASSSGRTGNTIYF
-	TRBD1	TRBV11-1	TRBJ2-7	TGTGCCAGCACCGTTGCCGGGACAGGGGCTGGTGGGGAGCAGTACTTC	CASTVAGTGAGGEQYF
-	-	TRBV2	TRBJ2-3	TGTGCCAGCAGTGATGGACCCTTGGTGGATACGCAGTATTTT	CASSDGPLVDTQYF
-	TRBD1	TRBV6-1	TRBJ1-6	TGTGCCAGCAGTGGGGGACAGGGTCGCTCCTATAATTCACCCCTCCACTTT	CASSGGQGRSYNSPLHF
once	-	TRBV4-1	TRBJ1-4	TGCGCCAGCAGCCAAGAAGGGGTAAATGAAAAACTGTTTTTT	CASSQEGVNEKLFF
-	-	TRBV7-2	TRBJ2-3	TGTGCCAGCAGCTTAGAATACACAGGCACAGATACGCAGTATTTT	CASSLEYTGTDTQYF
-	-	TRBV5-6	TRBJ1-2	TGTGCCAGCAGCTCATCAGGGGATTCAATCTATGGCTACACCTTC	CASSSSGDSIYGYTF
once	-	TRBV5-8	TRBJ2-7	TGTGCCAGCAGCACGGGACCATCCTACGAGCAGTACTTC	CASSTGPSYEQYF
-	TRBD2	TRBV7-2	TRBJ2-1	TGTGCCAGCAGCGGACAAGCGGGGGATGAGCAGTTCTTC	CASSGQAGDEQFF
-	TRBD2	TRBV7-3	TRBJ2-5	TGTGCCAGCAGCTTATTCCCTAGCGGGGCTAAACAAGAGACCCAGTACTTC	CASSLFPSGAKQETQYF
-	TRBD1	TRBV3-1/TRBV3-2	TRBJ1-6	TGTGCCACCGCTGGGACAGGGGAGGATTCACCCCTCCACTTT	CATAGTGEDSPLHF
-	-	TRBV4-1	TRBJ2-7	TGCGCCAGCAGCCCAAGGCAGGGAGAGTCCTACGAGCAGTACTTC	CASSPRQGESYEQYF
-	-	TRBV7-9	TRBJ1-5	TGTGCCAGCAGCGAAAGCCGGTGGGGGAATCAGCCCCAGCATTTT	CASSESRWGNQPQHF
-	TRBD2	TRBV6-7	TRBJ2-7	TGTGCCAGCAGGGGAGGGGCGGCGGGGGCCTACGAGCAGTACTTC	CASRGGAAGAYEQYF
-	TRBD1	TRBV10-1	TRBJ1-1	TGCGCCAGCAGTGAGTCGCCAGGGGGGACTGAAGCTTTCTTT	CASSESPGGTEAFF
-	-	TRBV5-1	TRBJ2-7	TGCGCCAGCAGCTTGAGTTGGGACGCAGCCTACGAGCAGTACTTC	CASSLSWDAAYEQYF
-	-	TRBV5-1	TRBJ2-5	TGCGCCAGCAGCCCCCGGGGGGAGACCCAGTACTTC	CASSPRGETQYF
once	TRBD2	TRBV5-4	TRBJ2-1	TGTGCCAGCAGCGTGAGCGGGGGGGCCTTCAATGAGCAGTTCTTC	CASSVSGGAFNEQFF
once	-	TRBV6-6	TRBJ2-3	TGTGCCAGCAGTTCCCCAGGGCATCGGTTTCCAGATACGCAGTATTTT	CASSSPGHRFPDTQYF
-	-	TRBV9	TRBJ1-6	TGTGCCAGCAGCTCCCAGCCGGCTCAATCACCCCTCCACTTT	CASSSQPAQSPLHF
-	-	TRBV5-5	TRBJ2-7	TGTGCCAGCAGCTGGGACTCCGGCCCCTACGAGCAGTACTTC	CASSWDSGPYEQYF
-	-	TRBV10-3	TRBJ2-4	TGTGCCATCAGGGGGGCCAAAAACATTCAGTACTTC	CAIRGAKNIQYF
-	-	TRBV24-1	TRBJ2-3	TGTGCCACCAGTGGTGCTGGGGTGGGTATCATCGACACAGATACGCAGTATTTT	CATSGAGVGIIDTDTQYF
-	-	TRBV7-2	TRBJ1-3	TGTGCCAGCAGCCTCGACAGCTCTGGAAACACCATATATTTT	CASSLDSSGNTIYF
-	-	TRBV6-5	TRBJ1-2	TGTGCCACCAACTCCGAGGACAGAGCTAACTATGGCTACACCTTC	CATNSEDRANYGYTF
-	-	TRBV6-5	TRBJ1-2	TGTGCCAGCAGGGACACTGATGGGGGCTACACCTTC	CASRDTDGGYTF
-	TRBD2	TRBV29-1	TRBJ2-3	TGCAGCGTCGCCGGACTAGCGGGGGGAACTAGCACAGATACGCAGTATTTT	CSVAGLAGGTSTDTQYF
-	-	TRBV27	TRBJ2-4	TGTGCCAGCAGTGGGTTATGGGATGCCAAAAACATTCAGTACTTC	CASSGLWDAKNIQYF
-	TRBD1	TRBV27	TRBJ1-2	TGTGCCAGCAGGACAAACAGGGGGAACTATGGCTACACCTTC	CASRTNRGNYGYTF
-	-	TRBV5-4	TRBJ2-1	TGTGCCAGCAGCTTGGCCACGGCGGGGGCTTACAATGAGCAGTTCTTC	CASSLATAGAYNEQFF
-	-	TRBV11-2	TRBJ1-1	TGTGCCAGCAGCTTAATGGGAGTTGGGGGTAACACTGAAGCTTTCTTT	CASSLMGVGGNTEAFF
-	TRBD2	TRBV4-3	TRBJ2-7	TGCGCCAGCAGCCCAAGCGGGGGGTACGAGCAGTACTTC	CASSPSGGYEQYF
-	-	TRBV7-2	TRBJ2-3	TGTGCCAGCAGCTTAGATGTCAGGCCGATACCGGATACGCAGTATTTT	CASSLDVRPIPDTQYF
-	TRBD1	TRBV14	TRBJ1-4	TGTGCCAGCAGCCGTCAGGGGGCAACTAATGAAAAACTGTTTTTT	CASSRQGATNEKLFF
-	-	TRBV19	TRBJ1-3	TGTGCCAGTAGGCACCAGGGGACTGGAAACACCATATATTTT	CASRHQGTGNTIYF
-	-	TRBV2	TRBJ1-4	TGTGCCAGCAGCGAAGTAAATGAAAAACTGTTTTTT	CASSEVNEKLFF
-	-	TRBV4-2	TRBJ2-3	TGTGCCAGCAGCCAAGAGTGGGCCAGCACAGATACGCAGTATTTT	CASSQEWASTDTQYF
-	-	TRBV30	TRBJ1-3	TGTGCCTGGAAACTCTCTGGAAACACCATATATTTT	CAWKLSGNTIYF
-	-	TRBV6-5	TRBJ1-1	TGTGCCAGCAGTCGAGACAGCCTTGAAGCTTTCTTT	CASSRDSLEAFF
-	TRBD1	TRBV7-7	TRBJ2-7	TGTGCCAGCAGCTGGGGACAGGGGACGAGTTACGAGCAGTACTTC	CASSWGQGTSYEQYF
-	-	TRBV15	TRBJ1-3	TGTGCCACCAGCAGAGATCGGGAAATCTCTGGAAACACCATATATTTT	CATSRDREISGNTIYF
-	-	TRBV7-2	TRBJ1-4	TGTGCCAGCAGCTTACGAAGGGGTCATGAAAAACTGTTTTTT	CASSLRRGHEKLFF
-	-	TRBV4-2	TRBJ1-6	TGTGCCAGCAGCCAAGAATCACGGGTCTCCTATAATTCACCCCTCCACTTT	CASSQESRVSYNSPLHF
-	-	TRBV4-1	TRBJ2-3	TGCGCCAGCAGCCAAGTCACGAACGCAGATACGCAGTATTTT	CASSQVTNADTQYF